The 24 T cell receptor beta chains reported below all come from one sample, sequenced in a study of blood T cell repertoires in COVID-19. Profiled with immunoSEQ multiplex PCR; TCRdb holds only in-frame clones, not every one. The table shows roughly 250,000 clones, with just over 90% occurring only once. Sequencing used PBMCs or T cells enriched from blood (not recorded which). The receptors come from a woman in her late teens or twenties who had recovered from COVID-19.

This chain links TRBV6-6 with TRBJ2-3; 10 nucleotides agree with TRBD2. Trimming removed 9 bases from V and 3 bases from J; junction bases left unmatched: 6. CDR3 length: 14 residues. Germline CDR1 is MNHNY and CDR2 is SVGAGI (reference sequence). The CDR3 DNA reads as TGTGCCAGTCGTAGCGGGGGGCGGACAGATACGCAGTATTTT. This codes for CASRSGGRTDTQYF.

This clone appeared a single time. The genes are TRBV28 and TRBJ1-2, with a possible D match to TRBD1 (5 bases). This CDR3 spans 13 amino acids. V was shortened by 7 bases and J by 4 bases, with 13 bases between the two germline ends. CDR1 and CDR2 (germline): MDHEN, SYDVKM. The CDR3 DNA reads as TGTGCCAGCACCACCAGGGAGGGCTATGGCTACACCTTC. This encodes CASTTREGYGYTF.

The chain joins TRBV2 to TRBJ1-2; a possible D gene is TRBD1 (6 bases). CDR1 SNHLY and CDR2 FYNNEI come from the germline V gene. V dropped 2 bases and J dropped 0 bases, with 7 bases sitting between them. This CDR3 has 14 residues. CDR3 nucleotides: TGTGCCAGCAGTGAAAGACAGGCTAACTATGGCTACACCTTC. It codes for CASSERQANYGYTF.

This chain uses TRBV19 with TRBJ1-5; no firm D call. The CDR3 extends over 13 amino acids. Trimming shortened V by 9 bases and J by 3 bases, and 12 bases separated the two germline ends. In germline, CDR1 is LNHDA, CDR2 SQIVND (reference sequence). Written as DNA, the CDR3 is TGTGCCAGCATGGAACAGAACAATCAGCCCCAGCATTTT. Its translation is CASMEQNNQPQHF.

The chain is built from TRBV12-5 and TRBJ2-7; 7 positions match TRBD1. The CDR3 is 16 residues long. After removal of 3 bases from V and 2 bases from J, the junction contained 10 bases not matched to a gene. The germline CDR1 and CDR2 sequences are LGHNT and FRNRAP. The CDR3 loop reads CASGFAHRGAPYEQYF. CDR3 coding DNA: TGTGCTAGTGGTTTCGCCCACAGGGGTGCCCCCTACGAGCAGTACTTC.

V and J are TRBV6-2 or TRBV6-3 and TRBJ1-5; tentatively, D is TRBD1 (5 bases). Germline CDR1 reads MNHEY; CDR2 reads SVGEGT. Trimming pared 5 bases from V and 4 bases from J, leaving 12 bases between. There are 14 residues in the CDR3. CDR3 sequence: CASSQGSLNQPQHF. CDR3 in DNA: TGTGCCAGCAGTCAGGGTTCCCTAAATCAGCCCCAGCATTTT.

The J gene is TRBJ2-1, the V gene TRBV5-6; the D gene is possibly TRBD1 (5 bases). Trimming removed 0 bases at V and 1 base at J, with 5 bases between. In germline, CDR1 is SGHDT, CDR2 YYEEEE. This CDR3 has 14 amino acids. The CDR3 DNA is TGTGCCAGCAGCTTGGACAGGTCCTACAATGAGCAGTTCTTC. Its translation is CASSLDRSYNEQFF.

J is TRBJ1-3 and V is TRBV7-9; no clear D. The germline V gene has CDR1 SEHNR and CDR2 FQNEAQ (reference sequence). Trimming left V 4 bases short and J 3 bases short, with 16 bases between. The CDR3 spans 16 residues. For the CDR3, the DNA is TGTGCCAGCAGCTACCCGAGGGTAGAGGGTGGAAACACCATATATTTT. Its translation is CASSYPRVEGGNTIYF.

This sequence joins TRBV6-5 and TRBJ1-1; 9 positions agree with TRBD1. CDR3 length: 14 amino acids. Germline-derived CDR1 and CDR2 are MNHEY and SVGAGI. J lost 6 bases, V lost 6 bases, and 8 bases had no gene match. The CDR3 loop is CASSRTGVVAEAFF. CDR3 DNA sequence: TGTGCCAGCAGCCGGACAGGGGTGGTCGCTGAAGCTTTCTTT.

This chain uses TRBV5-5 with TRBJ1-5; D is perhaps TRBD1 (5 bases). The V gene lost 0 bases and the J gene lost 1 base, with 8 bases spanning the gap. From germline, CDR1 is SGHKS and CDR2 YYEKEE (reference sequence). The CDR3 is 15 amino acids. The CDR3 DNA reads as TGTGCCAGCAGCTTGGCAGGGTGGAGCAATCAGCCCCAGCATTTT. Translated, it gives CASSLAGWSNQPQHF.

The chain combines TRBV3-1 (or the pseudogene TRBV3-2) with TRBJ2-7, with 9 bases matching TRBD1. This CDR3 region has 16 residues. Trimming took 2 bases from V and 7 from J; bases not matched to a gene: 12. The germline V gene has CDR1 LGHDT and CDR2 YNNKEL (reference sequence). The CDR3 loop is CASSQKRDRAALEQYF. The CDR3 coding sequence is TGTGCCAGCAGCCAAAAGAGGGACAGGGCTGCCTTGGAGCAGTACTTC.

This clone was observed once. The chain employs TRBV27 and TRBJ1-1; no definite D call. The CDR3 is 15 residues long. Trimming took 0 bases from V and 5 from J, leaving 13 bases between them. Germline assignment: CDR1 MNHEY and CDR2 SMNVEV (reference sequence). The CDR3 sequence is CASSLSVVERTEAFF. CDR3 DNA sequence: TGTGCCAGCAGTTTATCGGTCGTAGAGCGGACTGAAGCTTTCTTT.

The gene calls are TRBV18 and TRBJ1-2; possible D gene TRBD1, 6 bases. In germline, CDR1 is KGHSH, CDR2 LQKENI. V lost 2 bases and J 1 base, leaving 11 bases between the germline ends. This CDR3 region has 15 residues. The CDR3 coding sequence is TGTGCCAGCTCACCAGCGGCAGGGGTTAACTATGGCTACACCTTC. Residues: CASSPAAGVNYGYTF. The variable domain in full, with the rest retrieved from reference TRBV18 and TRBJ1-2, is NAGVMQNPRHLVRRRGQEARLRCSPMKGHSHVYWYRQLPEEGLKFMVYLQKENIIDESGMPKERFSAEFPKEGPSILRIQQVVRGDSAAYFCASSPAAGVNYGYTFGSGTRLTVV.

This sequence joins TRBV2 and TRBJ2-7, with 7 bases aligning to TRBD1. Germline lookup yields CDR1 SNHLY and CDR2 FYNNEI. The CDR3 is made up of 16 amino acids. The J segment lost 3 bases and the V segment lost 6 bases, leaving 14 bases of the junction unmatched. CDR3 nucleotide sequence: TGTGCCAGCAGCTCAAGAGGGACCGGGACAGACTACGAGCAGTACTTC. Translation: CASSSRGTGTDYEQYF.

The rearrangement uses TRBV27 and TRBJ1-6; no definite D call. The CDR3 runs to 16 residues. Trimming pared 0 bases from V and 0 bases from J, leaving 6 bases between. Germline CDR1 and CDR2: MNHEY and SMNVEV (reference sequence). CDR3 loop: CASSLSYSSYNSPLHF. CDR3 nucleotide sequence: TGTGCCAGCAGTTTATCTTACAGCTCCTATAATTCACCCCTCCACTTT.

The chain employs TRBV18 and TRBJ2-6, with a tentative D call TRBD1 (5 bases). V was shortened by 3 bases and J by 4 bases, with 7 bases between the two germline ends. The CDR3 runs 14 residues. Germline V gene data show CDR1 as KGHSH and CDR2 as LQKENI. CDR3 amino acids: CASSPREGANVLTF. The CDR3 DNA follows: TGTGCCAGCTCACCCAGGGAAGGGGCCAACGTCCTGACTTTC.

V is TRBV13 and J is TRBJ2-3; possible D gene TRBD2, 5 bases. The V gene's germline CDR1 is PRHDT and CDR2 FYEKMQ (reference sequence). The germline V and J ends were trimmed by 5 bases and 6 bases, with 21 bases remaining between them. This CDR3 region has 16 residues. The CDR3 coding sequence is TGTGCCAGCAGCCCTGGCGGGCGGAGTTTTTTGGATACGCAGTATTTT. As protein: CASSPGGRSFLDTQYF.

The gene calls are TRBV3-1 (or the pseudogene TRBV3-2) and TRBJ1-4, with 7 bases lining up with TRBD1. The CDR3 sequence is 14 residues long. Germline-derived CDR1 and CDR2 are LGHDT and YNNKEL (reference sequence). The junction had 9 bases not matched to a gene; V was cut back by 4 bases and J by 10 bases. The CDR3 nucleotides read TGTGCCAGCAGCCGTCGGGACAGCGAACTAAAACTGTTTTTT. This encodes CASSRRDSELKLFF.

The chain is built from TRBV13 and TRBJ2-3, with 10 bases lining up with TRBD2. Germline CDR1 is PRHDT and CDR2 is FYEKMQ (reference sequence). V dropped 0 bases and J dropped 5; count of bases not matched to a gene: 5. The CDR3 is made up of 16 amino acids. CDR3 amino acids: CASSLGLAGALDTQYF. CDR3 nucleotides: TGTGCCAGCAGCTTAGGGCTAGCGGGGGCCCTAGATACGCAGTATTTT.

This clone appeared once. This chain's CDR3 is CASSERQEPLYEQYF. The CDR3 coding sequence is TGTGCCAGCAGTGAAAGACAGGAGCCCTTATACGAGCAGTACTTC. V is TRBV6-4 and J is TRBJ2-7; weak D call: TRBD1 (6 bases). V lost 3 bases and J lost 4, with 16 bases in between. CDR1 is MRHNA and CDR2 is SNTAGT in the germline V gene. The CDR3 has 15 amino acids.

CDR3 region: CASSQSTGTGASPLHF. The CDR3, as DNA: TGCGCCAGCAGCCAGAGTACCGGGACAGGAGCCTCACCCCTCCACTTT. The chain combines TRBV4-3 with TRBJ1-6, with 8 positions matching TRBD1. Trimming removed 3 bases from V and 10 bases from J; junction bases left unmatched: 11. Per the germline V gene, CDR1 is LGHNA and CDR2 is YSLEER. The CDR3 is 16 residues long.

This clone was seen just once. V usage is TRBV7-9 and J usage is TRBJ1-1; maybe TRBD1 (5 bases). The germline gives CDR1 SEHNR, CDR2 FQNEAQ (reference sequence). The CDR3 has 13 amino acids. Trimming pared 5 bases from V and 5 bases from J, leaving 12 bases between. Here the CDR3 DNA reads TGTGCCAGCAGCGCGCTGGGGGGTACTGAAGCTTTCTTT. It specifies CASSALGGTEAFF.

The chain recombines TRBV28 with TRBJ1-2, with D maybe TRBD1 (5 bases). V was pared by 5 bases and J by 10 bases, with 17 bases between. The CDR3 spans 13 residues. The germline CDR1 and CDR2 sequences are MDHEN and SYDVKM. CDR3: CASSPPGGDAYTF. DNA for the CDR3: TGTGCCAGCAGTCCGCCTGGGGGGGATGCCTACACCTTC.

The rearrangement uses TRBV5-6 and TRBJ1-3; 10 nucleotides line up with TRBD1. Germline loops: CDR1 SGHDT, CDR2 YYEEEE. The CDR3 length is 15 residues. J was trimmed by 0 bases and V by 5 bases; bases with no gene match: 2. The DNA for the CDR3 is TGTGCCAGCAGGGGACAGGGGAGCTCTGGAAACACCATATATTTT. This translates into CASRGQGSSGNTIYF.